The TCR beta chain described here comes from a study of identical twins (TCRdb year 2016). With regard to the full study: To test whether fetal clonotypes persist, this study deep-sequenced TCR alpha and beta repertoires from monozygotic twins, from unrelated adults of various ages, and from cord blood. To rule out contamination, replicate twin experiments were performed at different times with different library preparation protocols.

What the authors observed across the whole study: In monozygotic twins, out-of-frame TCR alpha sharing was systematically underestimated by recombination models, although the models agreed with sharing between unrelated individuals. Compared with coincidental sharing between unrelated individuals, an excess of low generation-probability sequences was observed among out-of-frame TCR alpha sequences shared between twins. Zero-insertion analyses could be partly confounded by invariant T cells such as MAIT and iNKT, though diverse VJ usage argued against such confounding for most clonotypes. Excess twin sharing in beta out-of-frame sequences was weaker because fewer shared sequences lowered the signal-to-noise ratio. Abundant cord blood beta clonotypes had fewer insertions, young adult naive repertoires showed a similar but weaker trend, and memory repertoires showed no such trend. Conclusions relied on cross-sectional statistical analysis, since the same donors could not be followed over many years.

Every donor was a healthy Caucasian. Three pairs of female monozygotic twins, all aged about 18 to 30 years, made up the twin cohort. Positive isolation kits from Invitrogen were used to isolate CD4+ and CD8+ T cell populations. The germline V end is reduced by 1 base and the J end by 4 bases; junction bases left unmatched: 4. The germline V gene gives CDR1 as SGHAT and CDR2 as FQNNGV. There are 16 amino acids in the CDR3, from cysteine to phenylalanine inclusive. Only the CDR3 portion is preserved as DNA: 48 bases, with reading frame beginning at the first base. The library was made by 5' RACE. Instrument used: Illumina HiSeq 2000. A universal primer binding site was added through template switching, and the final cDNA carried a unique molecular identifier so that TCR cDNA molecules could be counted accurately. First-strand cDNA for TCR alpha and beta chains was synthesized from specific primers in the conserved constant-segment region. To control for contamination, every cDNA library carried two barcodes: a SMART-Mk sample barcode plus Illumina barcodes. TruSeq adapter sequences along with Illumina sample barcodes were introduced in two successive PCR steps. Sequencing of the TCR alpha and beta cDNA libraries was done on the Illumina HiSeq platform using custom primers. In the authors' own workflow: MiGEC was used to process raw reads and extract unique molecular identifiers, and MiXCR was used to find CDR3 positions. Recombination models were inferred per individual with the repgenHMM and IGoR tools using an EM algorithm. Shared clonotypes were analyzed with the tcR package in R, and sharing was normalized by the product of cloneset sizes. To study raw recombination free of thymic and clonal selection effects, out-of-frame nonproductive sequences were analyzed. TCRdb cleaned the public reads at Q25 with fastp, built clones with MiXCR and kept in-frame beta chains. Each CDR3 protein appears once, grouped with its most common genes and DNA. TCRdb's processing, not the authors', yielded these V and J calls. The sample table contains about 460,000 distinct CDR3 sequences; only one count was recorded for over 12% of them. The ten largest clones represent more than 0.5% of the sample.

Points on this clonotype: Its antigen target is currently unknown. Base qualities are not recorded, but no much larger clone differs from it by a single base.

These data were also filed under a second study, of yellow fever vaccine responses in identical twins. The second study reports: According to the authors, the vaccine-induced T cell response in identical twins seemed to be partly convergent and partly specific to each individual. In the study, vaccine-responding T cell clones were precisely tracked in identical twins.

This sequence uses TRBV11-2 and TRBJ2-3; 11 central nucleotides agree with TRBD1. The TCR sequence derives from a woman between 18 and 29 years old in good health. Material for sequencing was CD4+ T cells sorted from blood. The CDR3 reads CASSLVLGQGADTQYF. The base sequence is TGTGCCAGCAGCTTAGTCCTGGGACAGGGGGCAGATACGCAGTATTTT.